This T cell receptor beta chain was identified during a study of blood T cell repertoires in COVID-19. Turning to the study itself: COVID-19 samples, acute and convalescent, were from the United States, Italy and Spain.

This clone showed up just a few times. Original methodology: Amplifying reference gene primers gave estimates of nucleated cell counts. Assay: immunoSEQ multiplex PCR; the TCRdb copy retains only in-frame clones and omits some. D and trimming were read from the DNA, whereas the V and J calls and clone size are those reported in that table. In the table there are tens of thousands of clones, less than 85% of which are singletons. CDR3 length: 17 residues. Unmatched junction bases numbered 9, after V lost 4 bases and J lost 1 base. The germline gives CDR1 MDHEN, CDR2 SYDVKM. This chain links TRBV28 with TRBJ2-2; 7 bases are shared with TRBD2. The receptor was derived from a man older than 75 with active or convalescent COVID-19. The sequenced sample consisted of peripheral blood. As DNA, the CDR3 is TGTGCCAGCAGTTCCTGGAGCGGGGCCCAGAACACCGGGGAGCTGTTTTTT. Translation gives CASSSWSGAQNTGELFF.